The T cell receptor (beta chain) under discussion was sequenced for a study of blood T cell repertoires in COVID-19. Across about two dozen US areas, participants ranged in age from 18 to 89 years. V dropped 8 bases and J dropped 1; count of bases not matched to a gene: 10. The CDR3 is 15 residues long. Germline V gene data show CDR1 as WSHSY and CDR2 as SAAADI. Authors' analysis steps: Amplified reference gene primers provided the basis for estimating nucleated cell counts. Using immunoSEQ multiplex PCR, the repertoire was profiled, and TCRdb retains in-frame clones only, with some absent. V, J and clone size are those of that table, while D and trimming were read from the DNA. The table includes approximately 200,000 clones, 90% detected once.

The sequencing sample was made of PBMCs or T cells enriched from blood (not recorded which). The clonotype comes from a man aged 25-45 years who had recovered from COVID-19. The V and J genes are TRBV10-2 and TRBJ1-1; 7 bases agree with TRBD1. CDR3 in DNA: TGCGCCAGCGAGGAGCCCGGGACAGAGAACACTGAAGCTTTCTTT. Protein product: CASEEPGTENTEAFF.